The 21 T cell receptor beta chains below were found in one sample sequenced in a study of T cell responses to AZD1222 COVID-19 vaccine. Using immunoSEQ multiplex PCR, the repertoire was profiled, and TCRdb retains in-frame clones only, with some absent. The repertoire has 130,000 to 150,000 clones, roughly 89% of them found once; the top ten carry 4% to 6%. The specimen comprised peripheral blood, sampled on day 0 of AZD1222 vaccination. The receptors come from an adult in good health.

This sequence joins TRBV18 and TRBJ2-1; 8 bases fit TRBD2. CDR3 length: 17 amino acids. Trimming cost V 3 bases and J 6 bases; bases outside gene matches: 13. The germline V gene encodes CDR1 KGHSH and CDR2 LQKENI. CDR3 amino acids: CASSPYQAAGALNEQFF. CDR3 nucleotides: TGTGCCAGCTCACCTTACCAAGCAGCGGGAGCTCTCAATGAGCAGTTCTTC. Combining the CDR3 with reference TRBV18 and TRBJ2-1 gives the whole variable domain NAGVMQNPRHLVRRRGQEARLRCSPMKGHSHVYWYRQLPEEGLKFMVYLQKENIIDESGMPKERFSAEFPKEGPSILRIQQVVRGDSAAYFCASSPYQAAGALNEQFFGPGTRLTVL.

The V call is TRBV12-3 or TRBV12-4, the J call TRBJ2-5, with unresolved D. CDR3 length: 13 amino acids. Trimming cost V 2 bases and J 2 bases, with 6 bases left between them. CDR3 residues: CASSLNQQETQYF. The CDR3 nucleotides are TGTGCCAGCAGTTTAAACCAGCAAGAGACCCAGTACTTC.

The CDR3 here is CASSAQGVYMNEQFF. In nucleotides, the CDR3 is TGTGCCAGCAGCGCACAGGGTGTCTATATGAATGAGCAGTTCTTC. V and J are TRBV5-5 and TRBJ2-1; D perhaps matches TRBD1 (6 bases). Trimming cost V 4 bases and J 7 bases, with 18 bases left between them. Germline CDR1 SGHKS, CDR2 YYEKEE (reference sequence). The CDR3 covers 15 residues.

The chain links TRBV14 to TRBJ2-1; perhaps D is TRBD1 or TRBD2 (5 bases each). Germline lookup yields CDR1 SGHDN and CDR2 FVKESK. The V end was cut by 4 bases, the J end by 2 bases, with 21 bases between. This CDR3 contains 18 residues. The chain's CDR3 is CASSPFLGATQTYNEQFF. The DNA for the CDR3 is TGTGCCAGCAGCCCGTTTCTCGGGGCGACCCAGACCTACAATGAGCAGTTCTTC.

The gene calls are TRBV18 and TRBJ2-1, with 9 bases matching TRBD2. This CDR3 has 15 amino acids. Trimming cost V 3 bases and J 8 bases; bases outside gene matches: 8. The germline V gene has CDR1 KGHSH and CDR2 LQKENI. CDR3: CASSPIAGASHEQFF. The CDR3 bases are TGTGCCAGCTCACCTATAGCGGGAGCCAGCCATGAGCAGTTCTTC.

The chain employs TRBV27 and TRBJ1-6; D may be TRBD1 (6 bases). V was trimmed by 8 bases and J by 5 bases, leaving 16 bases between them. This CDR3 region has 15 residues. Germline V lookup: CDR1 MNHEY, CDR2 SMNVEV (reference sequence). This chain's CDR3 is CASARGWPDNSPLHF. In DNA form, the CDR3 reads TGTGCCAGCGCCAGGGGATGGCCCGATAATTCACCCCTCCACTTT.

V gene TRBV5-6 combines with J gene TRBJ1-6, with D possibly being TRBD1 (6 bases). Germline values: CDR1 SGHDT, CDR2 YYEEEE. The V end was cut by 6 bases, the J end by 2 bases, with 9 bases between. This CDR3 comprises 14 residues. The CDR3 nucleotides read TGTGCCAGCAATCAGGGGACCTATAATTCACCCCTCCACTTT. This sequence encodes CASNQGTYNSPLHF.

A remark on this clone: Other DNA sequences in the same sample also yield this CDR3. The rearrangement joins TRBV7-2 to TRBJ1-1; the D gene is possibly TRBD1 (5 bases). Germline-derived CDR1 and CDR2 are SGHTA and FQGNSA. The V gene lost 6 bases and the J gene lost 4 bases, with 12 bases spanning the gap. The CDR3 loop spans 13 amino acids. The CDR3 nucleotides are TGTGCCAGCAGTTCAGGGTGGCGCACTGAAGCTTTCTTT. This sequence encodes CASSSGWRTEAFF. Full variable domain (missing parts from reference TRBV7-2 and TRBJ1-1): GAGVSQSPSNKVTEKGKDVELRCDPISGHTALYWYRQSLGQGLEFLIYFQGNSAPDKSGLPSDRFSAERTGGSVSTLTIQRTQQEDSAVYLCASSSGWRTEAFFGQGTRLTVV.

The genes are TRBV11-1 and TRBJ2-7, with D possibly matching TRBD1 (5 bases). CDR3 length: 13 amino acids. Germline V gives CDR1 SGHAT, CDR2 FQDESV (reference sequence). Trimming pared 6 bases from V and 0 bases from J, leaving 9 bases between. The CDR3 loop is CASSQGLSYEQYF. CDR3 DNA sequence: TGTGCCAGCAGTCAGGGCCTCTCCTACGAGCAGTACTTC.

The rearrangement links TRBV10-3 to TRBJ2-7; a possible D gene is TRBD2 (5 bases). The CDR3 length is 13 residues. Looked up from germline, CDR1 is ENHRY and CDR2 is SYGVKD. Trimming took off 8 bases at V and 2 bases at J, with 13 bases between the two ends. The CDR3 DNA follows: TGTGCCATCCAGTTGGCGGAGGCCTACGAGCAGTACTTC. Protein: CAIQLAEAYEQYF.

The J gene is TRBJ1-4, the V gene TRBV4-2; 7 bases match TRBD1. This CDR3 spans 12 amino acids. Germline V gives CDR1 LGHNA, CDR2 YNFKEQ. V lost 1 base to trimming and J lost 14 bases; unmatched junction nucleotides: 4. The CDR3 DNA follows: TGTGCCAGCAGCCAAGTCGAACAGGGGCTGTTTTTT. Its protein product is CASSQVEQGLFF.

The rearrangement uses TRBV19 and TRBJ2-7; D ambiguous. The CDR3 contains 12 residues. The ends were cut back, 7 bases at V and 0 bases at J, with 7 bases in the middle. The V gene's germline CDR1 is LNHDA and CDR2 SQIVND (reference sequence). CDR3 coding DNA: TGTGCCAGTATGACGGCCTCCTACGAGCAGTACTTC. Translation gives CASMTASYEQYF.

CDR3 residues: CASSLARTATEAFF. For the CDR3, the DNA is TGTGCCAGCAGCTTAGCTCGTACGGCCACTGAAGCTTTCTTT. The chain carries TRBV7-2 and TRBJ1-1; D is unresolved. The CDR3 runs to 14 residues. The V gene lost 0 bases and the J gene lost 4 bases, with 9 bases spanning the gap. Germline CDR1 reads SGHTA; CDR2 reads FQGNSA.

The rearrangement uses TRBV28 and TRBJ2-1, with no clear D. From germline, CDR1 is MDHEN and CDR2 SYDVKM. The CDR3 totals 13 residues. V lost 3 bases to trimming and J lost 4 bases, with 7 bases between them. The CDR3 spells CASSLPAYNEQFF. Written as DNA, the CDR3 is TGTGCCAGCAGTTTGCCAGCTTACAATGAGCAGTTCTTC.

This sequence joins TRBV7-1 and TRBJ2-6; either TRBD1 or TRBD2 may supply D (5 bases each). TRBV7-1 is recorded as an ORF, its role being uncertain. This CDR3 is 18 amino acids long. The V end lost 5 bases, the J end lost 6 bases, and 23 bases lay between the germline ends. The CDR3 here is CASSEGITRTKSANVLTF. CDR3 nucleotides: TGTGCCAGCAGCGAGGGGATCACGAGGACAAAGTCGGCCAACGTCCTGACTTTC.

This chain links TRBV6-5 with TRBJ1-3; tentatively, D is TRBD1 (5 bases). Germline CDR1 MNHEY, CDR2 SVGAGI. Deletions cut 8 bases from V and 0 bases from J, with 11 bases between. CDR3 length: 14 residues. CDR3 coding DNA: TGTGCCAGCCTTCGGGGGAGCTCTGGAAACACCATATATTTT. Translation: CASLRGSSGNTIYF.

This chain links TRBV4-2 with TRBJ2-7, with no clear D. V lost 0 bases, J lost 5 bases, and 5 bases lay in between. CDR1 LGHNA and CDR2 YNFKEQ come from the germline V gene. CDR3 size: 12 residues. This chain's CDR3 is CASSQDADEQYF. The CDR3, as DNA: TGTGCCAGCAGCCAAGATGCAGACGAGCAGTACTTC.

The chain is built from TRBV7-8 and TRBJ2-1; TRBD2 matches 12 bases. CDR1 is SGHVS and CDR2 is FQNEAQ in the germline V gene. The CDR3 is 17 amino acids. With V trimmed by 7 bases and J by 5 bases, 12 bases remained unmatched. The CDR3 reads CASTGLAGNWNNNEQFF. In DNA, the CDR3 is TGTGCCAGCACGGGACTAGCGGGTAACTGGAACAACAATGAGCAGTTCTTC.

The chain has TRBV7-9 and TRBJ2-7; possibly TRBD1 or TRBD2 for D (5 bases each). Germline V gene sequence: CDR1 SEHNR, CDR2 FQNEAQ (reference sequence). The CDR3 has 14 residues. V was shortened by 2 bases and J by 3 bases, with 11 bases between the two germline ends. CDR3: CASSLSGPGYEQYF. The CDR3 nucleotides are TGTGCCAGCAGCTTATCGGGGCCAGGCTACGAGCAGTACTTC.

CDR3: CASSLRGNEQYF. For the CDR3, the DNA is TGTGCCAGCAGCTTAAGAGGGAACGAGCAGTACTTC. The chain combines TRBV11-2 with TRBJ2-7; a possible D gene is TRBD2 (5 bases). The CDR3 totals 12 residues. Trimming left V 2 bases short and J 5 bases short, with 7 bases between. CDR1 and CDR2 from the germline V gene are SGHAT and FQNNGV.

On this clone: Additional DNA sequences in this sample encode the identical CDR3. The chain carries TRBV7-9 and TRBJ2-5, with a possible D match to TRBD1 (5 bases). The V gene's germline CDR1 is SEHNR and CDR2 FQNEAQ (reference sequence). CDR3 length equals 12 residues. Trimming took off 2 bases at V and 4 bases at J, with 5 bases between the two ends. This chain's CDR3 is CASSLQGETQYF. The CDR3 DNA reads as TGTGCCAGCAGCTTACAGGGAGAGACCCAGTACTTC.